The rows below give T cell receptor beta chains drawn from one sample of a study of T cells in Graves' hyperthyroidism and ophthalmopathy. MiXCR was run by TCRdb on the multiplex PCR reads, yielding one entry per CDR3 protein. The data show about 500,000 distinct CDR3 sequences, 16% seen once. The source material was blood. These receptors all stem from a woman aged 18-29 years with Graves' hyperthyroidism. The CDR3 runs from the conserved cysteine through the conserved F or W. The D gene is left open where the match is weak. The size entry is marked missing in some rows and otherwise reads once, few, many or a size class.

len	d_gene	abundance	j_gene	v_gene	CDR3aa	CDR3nt
16	NA	few	TRBJ1-2	TRBV28	CASSFASGGLAYGYTF	TGTGCCAGCAGTTTCGCTTCGGGGGGGCTAGCTTATGGCTACACCTTC
14	TRBD1	few	TRBJ2-7	TRBV29-1	CSGVKGDSTYEQYF	TGCAGCGGCGTGAAAGGGGACAGCACCTACGAGCAGTACTTC
13	TRBD1	NA	TRBJ1-6	TRBV6-2/TRBV6-3	CASSGTVNSPLHF	TGTGCCAGCAGCGGGACAGTCAATTCACCCCTCCACTTT
16	TRBD2	NA	TRBJ2-5	TRBV27	CASSLSPASGRETQYF	TGTGCCAGCAGTTTATCGCCGGCTAGCGGTAGGGAGACCCAGTACTTC
12	TRBD1	many	TRBJ2-1	TRBV11-2	CASQGAYNEQFF	TGTGCCAGTCAGGGGGCCTACAATGAGCAGTTCTTC
15	NA	few	TRBJ2-7	TRBV7-9	CASSPGTGPRDEQYF	TGTGCCAGCAGCCCCGGGACGGGCCCTCGGGACGAGCAGTACTTC
17	TRBD2	NA	TRBJ2-1	TRBV11-2	CASSPTPHGLAYNEQFF	TGTGCCAGCAGCCCGACTCCTCATGGACTAGCTTACAATGAGCAGTTCTTC
14	TRBD1	many	TRBJ2-7	TRBV27	CASSLTGGLYEQYF	TGTGCCAGCAGTTTAACAGGGGGCCTATACGAGCAGTACTTC
13	NA	few	TRBJ2-3	TRBV3-1	CASSQDLGGAQYF	TGTGCCAGCAGCCAAGATTTGGGGGGAGCGCAGTATTTT
15	TRBD1	NA	TRBJ1-1	TRBV27	CASSEQGAPNTEAFF	TGTGCCAGCAGCGAACAGGGGGCCCCGAACACTGAAGCTTTCTTT
17	TRBD1	NA	TRBJ1-1	TRBV9	CASSDGQGAWMNTEAFF	TGTGCCAGCAGCGACGGACAGGGCGCGTGGATGAACACTGAAGCTTTCTTT
13	NA	few	TRBJ2-2	TRBV6-6	CAGSYTNTGELFF	TGTGCCGGCAGTTACACGAACACCGGGGAGCTGTTTTTT
13	NA	NA	TRBJ2-7	TRBV13	CASSPRRAREQYF	TGTGCCAGCAGCCCCCGAAGGGCGCGCGAGCAGTACTTC
15	TRBD2	many	TRBJ2-1	TRBV7-9	CASRSTGTSGEGQFF	TGTGCCAGCAGGTCAACCGGGACTAGCGGGGAGGGGCAGTTCTTC
16	NA	few	TRBJ2-5	TRBV12-3/TRBV12-4	CASSFAALLGGETQYF	TGTGCCAGCAGTTTCGCAGCTCTCCTGGGAGGAGAGACCCAGTACTTC
13	NA	NA	TRBJ2-7	TRBV6-1	CASSAGETYEQYF	TGTGCCAGCAGTGCGGGGGAGACCTACGAGCAGTACTTC
17	TRBD1	NA	TRBJ1-1	TRBV6-2/TRBV6-3	CASRGQGGGTMNTEAFF	TGTGCCAGCAGGGGACAGGGAGGGGGCACCATGAACACTGAAGCTTTCTTT
16	TRBD2	NA	TRBJ2-3	TRBV7-2	CASSFQRGALTDTQYF	TGTGCCAGCAGCTTTCAGCGGGGGGCCCTCACAGATACGCAGTATTTT
14	TRBD1	NA	TRBJ1-4	TRBV29-1	CSVVEGRGQGKLFF	TGCAGCGTTGTAGAAGGCAGGGGGCAAGGAAAACTGTTTTTT
15	NA	NA	TRBJ2-1	TRBV10-3	CAISESGRPYNEQFF	TGTGCCATCAGTGAGTCGGGACGACCCTACAATGAGCAGTTCTTC
11	NA	many	TRBJ2-1	TRBV28	CASSSGREQFF	TGTGCCAGCAGTAGCGGGCGGGAGCAGTTCTTC
14	NA	NA	TRBJ1-1	TRBV5-1	CASSFWGANTEAFF	TGCGCCAGCAGCTTTTGGGGTGCGAACACTGAAGCTTTCTTT
15	NA	many	TRBJ1-5	TRBV6-1	CASSEASTAYQPQHF	TGTGCCAGCAGTGAAGCGAGCACAGCCTATCAGCCCCAGCATTTT
17	TRBD1	NA	TRBJ2-3	TRBV5-8	CASSLMGQGAATDTQYF	TGTGCCAGCAGCTTGATGGGACAGGGGGCGGCCACAGATACGCAGTATTTT
16	NA	NA	TRBJ1-5	TRBV18	CASSPTTAITYQPQHF	TGTGCCAGCTCACCAACAACTGCCATAACATATCAGCCCCAGCATTTT
18	TRBD2	many	TRBJ2-1	TRBV5-1	CASSSGNLGLAAYNEQFF	TGCGCCAGCAGCTCCGGCAATCTCGGACTAGCGGCCTACAATGAGCAGTTCTTC
18	TRBD1	few	TRBJ2-4	TRBV6-1	CASSQHPKTTGEKNIQYF	TGTGCCAGCAGTCAACACCCGAAGACGACAGGGGAGAAAAACATTCAGTACTTC
15	NA	few	TRBJ2-5	TRBV4-3	CASSQDRKIQETQYF	TGCGCCAGCAGCCAAGATCGAAAGATACAAGAGACCCAGTACTTC
15	NA	once	TRBJ2-7	TRBV4-2	CASSQEAAPVYEQYF	TGTGCCAGCAGCCAAGAGGCGGCCCCCGTCTACGAGCAGTACTTC
16	NA	many	TRBJ2-5	TRBV7-9	CASSLALRGGEETQYF	TGTGCCAGCAGCTTAGCGTTGAGAGGGGGGGAAGAGACCCAGTACTTC
17	TRBD2	many	TRBJ2-7	TRBV10-2	CASSESDSPGGLGEQYF	TGCGCCAGCAGTGAGTCGGATTCTCCGGGGGGGCTGGGCGAGCAGTACTTC
11	NA	many	TRBJ1-1	TRBV20-1	CSATYRTEAFF	TGCAGTGCTACTTACAGGACTGAAGCTTTCTTT
13	NA	once	TRBJ1-6	TRBV19	CASSIQGNSPLHF	TGTGCCAGTAGTATTCAGGGGAATTCACCCCTCCACTTT
15	TRBD2	NA	TRBJ2-1	TRBV9	CASSVGGRAFGEQFF	TGTGCCAGCAGCGTAGGCGGGAGGGCTTTCGGAGAGCAGTTCTTC
18	TRBD1	few	TRBJ2-6	TRBV28	CASSPPDRGNTGANVLTF	TGTGCCAGCAGTCCACCGGACAGGGGGAACACTGGGGCCAACGTCCTGACTTTC